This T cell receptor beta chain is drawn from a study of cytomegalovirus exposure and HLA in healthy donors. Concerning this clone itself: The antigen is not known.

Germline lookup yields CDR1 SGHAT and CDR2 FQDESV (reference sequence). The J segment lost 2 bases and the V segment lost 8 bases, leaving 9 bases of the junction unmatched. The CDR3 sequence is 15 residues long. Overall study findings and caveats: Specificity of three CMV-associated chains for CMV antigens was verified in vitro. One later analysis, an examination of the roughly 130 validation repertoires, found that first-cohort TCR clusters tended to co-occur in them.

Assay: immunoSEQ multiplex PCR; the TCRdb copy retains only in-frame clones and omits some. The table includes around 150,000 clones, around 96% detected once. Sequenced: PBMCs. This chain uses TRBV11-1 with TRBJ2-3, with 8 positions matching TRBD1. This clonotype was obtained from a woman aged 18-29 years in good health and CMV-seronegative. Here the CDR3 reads CASEQGGDNTDTQYF. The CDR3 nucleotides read TGTGCCAGCGAACAGGGGGGCGATAACACAGATACGCAGTATTTT.